The text below deals with one T cell receptor (beta chain). What it binds is unknown. These data come from a study of T cell clonotyping in hematopoietic cell transplantation. Study-level information: Recipients' pretransplant samples followed cytoreduction.

Whole-study results and caveats: After transplant, recipient diversity fell while pathologically expanded clonotypes grew through day 180.

The germline CDR1 and CDR2 sequences are SGHDT and YYEEEE. There are 18 residues in the CDR3. Trimming left V 0 bases short and J 7 bases short, with 24 bases between. Time point noted: recipient sample about 28 days before transplant, after cytoreduction. The repertoire was sequenced with immunoSEQ multiplex PCR; TCRdb's copy has only in-frame clones and lacks some. This sample has around 80,000 clones; about 95% occur once, and the top ten carry around 1.7%. Specimen: peripheral blood mononuclear cells, collected before stem cell transplant. V usage is TRBV5-6 and J usage is TRBJ2-3; D is tentatively TRBD1 or TRBD2 (5 bases each). The TCR comes from a woman in her fifties or sixties with acute myeloid leukemia. Some clones in this sample may be carry-over from other donors' samples. The CDR3 DNA reads TGTGCCAGCAGCTTGGTGGTCGGGGACCCCCGCGATTGGAATACGCAGTATTTT. Amino acids: CASSLVVGDPRDWNTQYF.